This passage covers 27 T cell receptor beta chains from one sample sequenced in a study of T cells in tuberculosis. TCRdb's table, derived via immunoSEQ multiplex PCR, lists solely in-frame clones and lacks some. The sample includes tens of thousands of clones, around 93% of them seen just once. Time point noted: new active TB diagnosis, blood taken before or within 7 days of starting treatment. The input for sequencing was PBMCs, taken at tuberculosis diagnosis. These receptors came from an adult with tuberculosis.

This chain joins TRBV6-5 and TRBJ2-1; D is undetermined. This CDR3 contains 14 residues. Germline V gene lookup returns CDR1 MNHEY and CDR2 SVGAGI. The ends were cut back, 2 bases at V and 3 bases at J, with 8 bases in the middle. CDR3 amino acids: CASSYTDIYNEQFF. For the CDR3, the DNA is TGTGCCAGCAGTTACACAGACATCTACAATGAGCAGTTCTTC.

V gene TRBV28 combines with J gene TRBJ2-1, with 8 bases fitting TRBD2. CDR3 length: 15 residues. CDR1 MDHEN and CDR2 SYDVKM come from the germline V gene. V lost 10 bases, J lost 5 bases, and 13 bases stayed unmatched. In DNA, the CDR3 is TGTGCCACCCTGTACGGGCGGGGGGCGAACAATGAGCAGTTCTTC. Its protein is CATLYGRGANNEQFF.

J is TRBJ1-3 and V is TRBV5-6, with D uncertain. Per germline, CDR1 SGHDT and CDR2 YYEEEE. The V gene lost 4 bases and the J gene lost 4 bases, with 9 bases spanning the gap. CDR3 length equals 13 residues. The CDR3: CASSPVGGNTIYF. CDR3 bases: TGTGCCAGCAGCCCAGTCGGGGGAAACACCATATATTTT.

The chain joins TRBV6-6 to TRBJ1-1; weak D call: TRBD1 (6 bases). CDR1 is MNHNY, CDR2 SVGAGI, per germline (reference sequence). Trimming removed 10 bases at V and 0 bases at J, with 15 bases between. This CDR3 has 14 amino acids. CDR3 nucleotide sequence: TGTGCCATTCAAAAGGGGGGGATGAACACTGAAGCTTTCTTT. It codes for CAIQKGGMNTEAFF.

This chain links TRBV9 with TRBJ1-4, with 7 positions matching TRBD1. The germline CDR1 and CDR2 sequences are SGDLS and YYNGEE. The CDR3 consists of 15 residues. The ends lost 4 bases at V and 3 bases at J; junction bases unmatched: 6. The CDR3 sequence: CASSPGTGANEKLFF. For the CDR3, the DNA is TGTGCCAGCAGCCCAGGAACAGGGGCTAATGAAAAACTGTTTTTT.

The rearrangement uses TRBV2 and TRBJ2-7, with a possible D match to TRBD1 (6 bases). Between the trimmed V and J ends, which lost 6 bases and 3 bases, there was a span of 6 bases. Per germline, CDR1 SNHLY and CDR2 FYNNEI. The CDR3 runs to 11 residues. CDR3 loop: CASRGHYEQYF. The CDR3, as DNA: TGTGCCAGCAGGGGACACTACGAGCAGTACTTC. Full variable domain (rest looked up from reference TRBV2 and TRBJ2-7): EPEVTQTPSHQVTQMGQEVILRCVPISNHLYFYWYRQILGQKVEFLVSFYNNEISEKSEIFDDQFSVERPDGSNFTLKIRSTKLEDSAMYFCASRGHYEQYFGPGTRLTVT.

The chain recombines TRBV28 with TRBJ1-6; the D is unclear. The germline CDR1 and CDR2 sequences are MDHEN and SYDVKM. Trimming took off 2 bases at V and 6 bases at J, with 11 bases between the two ends. The CDR3 totals 15 residues. The CDR3 loop reads CASSLRAGSNSPLHF. CDR3 DNA: TGTGCCAGCAGTTTACGGGCGGGGTCTAATTCACCCCTCCACTTT.

This rearrangement joins TRBV30 to TRBJ1-3; weak D call: TRBD1 (6 bases). This CDR3 region has 16 residues. Germline V gene data show CDR1 as GTSNPN and CDR2 as SVGIG (reference sequence). With 0 bases removed from V and 0 bases from J, the gap between germline ends came to 12 bases. This CDR3 reads CAWSVGTLISGNTIYF. CDR3 sequence (DNA): TGTGCCTGGAGTGTTGGGACACTCATCTCTGGAAACACCATATATTTT.

The chain has TRBV29-1 and TRBJ2-3, with 9 bases identical to TRBD1. After removal of 0 bases from V and 4 bases from J, the junction contained 5 bases not matched to a gene. The CDR3 is 15 amino acids. Germline CDR1 SQVTM, CDR2 ANQGSEA. This CDR3 is CSVEDRDRAADTQYF. In nucleotides, the CDR3 is TGCAGCGTTGAAGACCGGGACAGGGCTGCAGATACGCAGTATTTT.

The chain is built from TRBV15 and TRBJ2-3, with a weak D call TRBD2 (7 bases). This CDR3 region has 13 residues. Between the trimmed V and J ends, which lost 7 bases and 3 bases, there was a span of 11 bases. Germline V lookup: CDR1 LNHNV, CDR2 YYDKDF (reference sequence). CDR3 amino acids: CATKGGETDTQYF. CDR3 nucleotides: TGTGCCACCAAGGGGGGGGAAACAGATACGCAGTATTTT. The whole variable domain, filled in from reference TRBV15 and TRBJ2-3, reads DAMVIQNPRYQVTQFGKPVTLSCSQTLNHNVMYWYQQKSSQAPKLLFHYYDKDFNNEADTPDNFQSRRPNTSFCFLDIRSPGLGDTAMYLCATKGGETDTQYFGPGTRLTVL.

The rearrangement joins TRBV6-5 to TRBJ1-2; 9 bases align to TRBD1. The ends lost 0 bases at V and 3 bases at J; junction bases unmatched: 2. The germline V gene has CDR1 MNHEY and CDR2 SVGAGI. This CDR3 contains 15 residues. The CDR3 sequence is CASSYSGQGYYGYTF. DNA for the CDR3: TGTGCCAGCAGTTACTCGGGACAGGGCTACTATGGCTACACCTTC.

As for this clone: A read error may account for a junction end that differs from germline. The chain combines TRBV15 with TRBJ1-2; TRBD1 matches 7 bases. There are 13 residues in the CDR3. The germline gives CDR1 LNHNV, CDR2 YYDKDF (reference sequence). The CDR3: CATSRETGDSPIF. For the CDR3, the DNA is TGTGCCACCAGCAGAGAAACTGGGGACAGCCCCATCTTC.

This chain links TRBV2 with TRBJ1-6; 7 nucleotides match TRBD1. CDR1 is SNHLY and CDR2 is FYNNEI in the germline V gene. With V trimmed by 5 bases and J by 7 bases, 8 bases remained unmatched. The CDR3 has 15 residues. The CDR3 nucleotides are TGTGCCAGCAGTCCTCAGGGGGAGCGGAATTCACCCCTCCACTTT. This gives the protein CASSPQGERNSPLHF.

This chain joins TRBV30 and TRBJ2-3; a possible D gene is TRBD2 (7 bases). Looked up from germline, CDR1 is GTSNPN and CDR2 is SVGIG (reference sequence). Trimming stripped 2 bases from V and 3 bases from J, with 12 bases between. The CDR3 length is 14 residues. The CDR3: CAWSTGRGTDTQYF. The CDR3 DNA reads as TGTGCCTGGAGTACAGGGAGGGGGACAGATACGCAGTATTTT.

V is TRBV30 and J is TRBJ2-7; TRBD1 is a possible D gene (5 bases). The germline V gene has CDR1 GTSNPN and CDR2 SVGIG (reference sequence). CDR3 length: 13 amino acids. V gave up 3 bases and J gave up 2 bases, with 11 bases separating them. The CDR3 bases are TGTGCCTGGAGCCTAACAGGCCCCTACGAGCAGTACTTC. It translates to CAWSLTGPYEQYF.

V gene TRBV7-2 combines with J gene TRBJ1-1; D remains unclear. Germline values: CDR1 SGHTA, CDR2 FQGNSA. The CDR3 spans 13 residues. V dropped 3 bases and J dropped 3 bases, with 8 bases sitting between them. The CDR3 bases are TGTGCCAGCAGCTTGGGCAGACACACTGAAGCTTTCTTT. Translating gives CASSLGRHTEAFF.

This chain uses TRBV28 with TRBJ2-2, with 7 bases identical to TRBD1. V shed 8 bases, J shed 4 bases, and the junction held 10 bases outside the gene matches. Per the germline V gene, CDR1 is MDHEN and CDR2 is SYDVKM. The CDR3 extends over 15 amino acids. CDR3 nucleotide sequence: TGTGCCAGCGAGCCCCGACAGGGATTCACCGGGGAGCTGTTTTTT. Encoded protein: CASEPRQGFTGELFF. Combining the CDR3 with reference TRBV28 and TRBJ2-2 gives the whole variable domain DVKVTQSSRYLVKRTGEKVFLECVQDMDHENMFWYRQDPGLGLRLIYFSYDVKMKEKGDIPEGYSVSREKKERFSLILESASTNQTSMYLCASEPRQGFTGELFFGEGSRLTVL.

The genes are TRBV15 and TRBJ1-5; possible D gene TRBD1, 6 bases. Looked up from germline, CDR1 is LNHNV and CDR2 is YYDKDF (reference sequence). V was shortened by 1 base and J by 0 bases, with 19 bases between the two germline ends. This CDR3 comprises 19 residues. The CDR3 protein is CATSRAPGGQANSNQPQHF. CDR3 in DNA: TGTGCCACCAGCAGAGCACCGGGGGGGCAAGCAAATAGCAATCAGCCCCAGCATTTT.

The CDR3 here is CASSQDLLGTAFNEQFF. The CDR3 DNA is TGCGCCAGCAGCCAAGATCTACTAGGTACAGCATTCAATGAGCAGTTCTTC. This chain joins TRBV4-3 and TRBJ2-1; maybe TRBD2 (5 bases). The CDR3 has 17 amino acids. Per the germline V gene, CDR1 is LGHNA and CDR2 is YSLEER. Trimming shortened V by 0 bases and J by 6 bases, and 18 bases separated the two germline ends.

The chain combines TRBV6-4 with TRBJ2-3; TRBD2 aligns across 7 bases. This CDR3 is built from 14 residues. Per the germline V gene, CDR1 is MRHNA and CDR2 is SNTAGT. V lost 2 bases to trimming and J lost 3 bases; unmatched junction nucleotides: 2. Written as DNA, the CDR3 is TGTGCCAGCAGTGACGGGGGGGGGACAGATACGCAGTATTTT. Residues: CASSDGGGTDTQYF.

J is TRBJ2-3 and V is TRBV7-7, with 10 positions matching TRBD1. The CDR3 runs to 15 residues. From germline, CDR1 is SSHAT and CDR2 FNYEAQ (reference sequence). The V segment lost 5 bases and the J segment 4 bases; nucleotides outside the gene matches: 6. The CDR3 loop is CASSPGTGVSDTQYF. In nucleotides, the CDR3 is TGTGCCAGCAGCCCCGGGACAGGGGTTTCAGATACGCAGTATTTT.

J is TRBJ1-5 and V is TRBV6-5; the D gene is possibly TRBD1 (5 bases). The CDR3 contains 13 residues. V was shortened by 4 bases and J by 8 bases, with 12 bases between the two germline ends. Germline V gene lookup returns CDR1 MNHEY and CDR2 SVGAGI. The chain's CDR3 is CASSLDILEPQHF. In DNA, the CDR3 is TGTGCCAGCAGTTTGGACATTCTCGAGCCCCAGCATTTT.

The chain employs TRBV5-1 and TRBJ2-1; 8 bases line up with TRBD2. Looked up from germline, CDR1 is SGHRS and CDR2 is YFSETQ. Unmatched junction bases numbered 2, after V lost 0 bases and J lost 6 bases. The CDR3 sequence is 14 residues long. The CDR3 DNA reads TGCGCCAGCAGCTTGGTAGCGGGGAGCAATGAGCAGTTCTTC. Amino acids: CASSLVAGSNEQFF. The full variable domain, completed using reference TRBV5-1 and TRBJ2-1, is KAGVTQTPRYLIKTRGQQVTLSCSPISGHRSVSWYQQTPGQGLQFLFEYFSETQRNKGNFPGRFSGRQFSNSRSEMNVSTLELGDSALYLCASSLVAGSNEQFFGPGTRLTVL.

This chain connects TRBV30 to TRBJ1-5; TRBD1 matches at 9 bases. J lost 6 bases, V lost 4 bases, and 7 bases had no gene match. This CDR3 spans 14 amino acids. CDR1 and CDR2 from the germline V gene are GTSNPN and SVGIG (reference sequence). The chain's CDR3 is CAWNPGQGGQPQHF. For the CDR3, the DNA is TGTGCCTGGAACCCGGGACAGGGTGGTCAGCCCCAGCATTTT. Supplemented by reference TRBV30 and TRBJ1-5, the full variable domain reads SQTIHQWPATLVQPVGSPLSLECTVEGTSNPNLYWYRQAAGRGLQLLFYSVGIGQISSEVPQNLSASRPQDRQFILSSKKLLLSDSGFYLCAWNPGQGGQPQHFGDGTRLSIL.

The rearrangement uses TRBV25-1 and TRBJ1-1; maybe TRBD1 (5 bases). V was clipped by 1 base and J by 1 base, with 10 bases between them. The germline CDR1 and CDR2 sequences are MGHDK and SYGVNS. The CDR3 is 15 amino acids. CDR3 DNA: TGTGCCAGCAGTGAATCCCCAGGGTGGAACACTGAAGCTTTCTTT. Encoded protein: CASSESPGWNTEAFF.

The V and J genes are TRBV5-7 and TRBJ1-3, with 9 bases identical to TRBD1. TRBV5-7 is designated an ORF whose function remains uncertain. The junction had 20 bases not matched to a gene; V was cut back by 6 bases and J by 4 bases. The CDR3 totals 19 residues. The CDR3 here is CASINPGQGQQKSGNTIYF. Written as DNA, the CDR3 is TGTGCCAGCATCAACCCAGGACAGGGGCAACAAAAGTCAGGAAACACCATATATTTT.

This clone came up once. The chain uses TRBV5-1 and TRBJ1-4, with 8 bases that match TRBD1. V shed 6 bases, J shed 7 bases, and the junction held 5 bases outside the gene matches. Germline loops: CDR1 SGHRS, CDR2 YFSETQ. CDR3 length equals 13 residues. Written as DNA, the CDR3 is TGCGCCAGCAACAATGGGACAGGTGAAAAACTGTTTTTT. It translates to CASNNGTGEKLFF.